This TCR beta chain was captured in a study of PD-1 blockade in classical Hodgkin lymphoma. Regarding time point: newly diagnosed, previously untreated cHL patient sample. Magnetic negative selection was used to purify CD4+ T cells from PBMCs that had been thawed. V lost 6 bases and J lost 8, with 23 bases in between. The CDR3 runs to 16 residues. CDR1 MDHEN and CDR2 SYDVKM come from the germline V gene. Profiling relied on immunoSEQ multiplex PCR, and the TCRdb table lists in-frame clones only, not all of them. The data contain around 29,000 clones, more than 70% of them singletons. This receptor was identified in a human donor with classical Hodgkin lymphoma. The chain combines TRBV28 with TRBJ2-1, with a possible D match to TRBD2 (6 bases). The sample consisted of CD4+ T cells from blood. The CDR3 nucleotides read TGTGCCAGCAGGCCAATTGGGACTGGTTGGTTCGATGAGCAGTTCTTC. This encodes CASRPIGTGWFDEQFF.